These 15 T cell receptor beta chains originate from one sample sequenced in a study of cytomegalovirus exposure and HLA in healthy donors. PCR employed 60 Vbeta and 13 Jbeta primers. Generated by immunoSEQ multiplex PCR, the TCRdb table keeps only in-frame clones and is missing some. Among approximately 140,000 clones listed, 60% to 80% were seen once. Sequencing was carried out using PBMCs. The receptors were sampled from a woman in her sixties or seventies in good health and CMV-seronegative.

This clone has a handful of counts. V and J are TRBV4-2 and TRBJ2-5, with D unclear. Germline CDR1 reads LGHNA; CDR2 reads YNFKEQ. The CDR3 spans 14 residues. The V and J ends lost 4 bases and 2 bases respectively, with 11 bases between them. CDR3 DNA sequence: TGTGCCAGCAGCCCATCTGCAGAACAAGAGACCCAGTACTTC. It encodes CASSPSAEQETQYF.

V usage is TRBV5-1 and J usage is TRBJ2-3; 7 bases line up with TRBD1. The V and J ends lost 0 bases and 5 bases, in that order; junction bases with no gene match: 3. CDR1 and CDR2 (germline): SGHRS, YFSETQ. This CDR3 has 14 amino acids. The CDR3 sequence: CASSLGQGIDTQYF. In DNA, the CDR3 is TGCGCCAGCAGCTTGGGACAGGGAATAGATACGCAGTATTTT.

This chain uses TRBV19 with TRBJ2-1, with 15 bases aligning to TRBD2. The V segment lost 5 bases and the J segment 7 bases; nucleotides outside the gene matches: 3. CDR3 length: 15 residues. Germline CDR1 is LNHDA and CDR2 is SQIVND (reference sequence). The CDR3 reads CASSQGTSGRNEQFF. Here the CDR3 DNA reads TGTGCCAGTAGTCAGGGGACTAGCGGGAGGAATGAGCAGTTCTTC.

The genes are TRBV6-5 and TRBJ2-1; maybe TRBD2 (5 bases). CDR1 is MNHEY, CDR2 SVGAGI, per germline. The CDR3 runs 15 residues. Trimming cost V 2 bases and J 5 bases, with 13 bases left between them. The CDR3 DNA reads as TGTGCCAGCAGTTACGACCCAGCGGAGAACAATGAGCAGTTCTTC. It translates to CASSYDPAENNEQFF.

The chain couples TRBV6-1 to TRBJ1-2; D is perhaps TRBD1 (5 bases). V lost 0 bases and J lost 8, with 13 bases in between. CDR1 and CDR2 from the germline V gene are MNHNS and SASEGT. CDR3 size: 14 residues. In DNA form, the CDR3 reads TGTGCCAGCAGTGAAGCTGGTGCAGGGTCGGGCTACACCTTC. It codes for CASSEAGAGSGYTF.

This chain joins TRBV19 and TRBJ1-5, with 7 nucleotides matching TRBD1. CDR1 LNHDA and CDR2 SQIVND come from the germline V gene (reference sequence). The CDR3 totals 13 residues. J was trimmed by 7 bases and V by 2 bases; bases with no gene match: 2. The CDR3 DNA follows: TGTGCCAGTAGTATAAACAGGGGCCAGCCCCAGCATTTT. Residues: CASSINRGQPQHF.

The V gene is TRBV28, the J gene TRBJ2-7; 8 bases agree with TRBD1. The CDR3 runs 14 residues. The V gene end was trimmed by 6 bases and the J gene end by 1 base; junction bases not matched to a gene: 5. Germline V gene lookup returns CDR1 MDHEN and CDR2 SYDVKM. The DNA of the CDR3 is TGTGCCAGCAGGGGGACAGGTACATCCTACGAGCAGTACTTC. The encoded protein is CASRGTGTSYEQYF.

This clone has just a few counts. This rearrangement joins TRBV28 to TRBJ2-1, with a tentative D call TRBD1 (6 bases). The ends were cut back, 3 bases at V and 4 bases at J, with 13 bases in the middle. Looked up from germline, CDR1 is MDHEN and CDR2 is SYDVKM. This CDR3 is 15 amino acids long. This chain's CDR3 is CASSFRGSRYNEQFF. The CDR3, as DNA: TGTGCCAGCAGTTTTAGGGGGAGCAGATACAATGAGCAGTTCTTC.

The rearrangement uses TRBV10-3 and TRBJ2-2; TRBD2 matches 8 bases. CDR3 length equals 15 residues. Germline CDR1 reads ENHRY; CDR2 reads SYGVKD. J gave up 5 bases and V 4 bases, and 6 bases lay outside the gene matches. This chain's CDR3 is CAISAGRGETGELFF. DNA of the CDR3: TGTGCCATCAGTGCCGGGAGGGGTGAGACCGGGGAGCTGTTTTTT.

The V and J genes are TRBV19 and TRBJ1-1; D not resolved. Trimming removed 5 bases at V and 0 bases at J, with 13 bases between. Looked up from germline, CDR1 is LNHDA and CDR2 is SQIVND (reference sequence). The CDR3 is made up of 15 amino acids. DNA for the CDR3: TGTGCCAGTAGTGCCCCCGCGGGCGTGAACACTGAAGCTTTCTTT. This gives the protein CASSAPAGVNTEAFF. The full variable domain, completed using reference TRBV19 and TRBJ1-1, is DGGITQSPKYLFRKEGQNVTLSCEQNLNHDAMYWYRQDPGQGLRLIYYSQIVNDFQKGDIAEGYSVSREKKESFPLTVTSAQKNPTAFYLCASSAPAGVNTEAFFGQGTRLTVV.

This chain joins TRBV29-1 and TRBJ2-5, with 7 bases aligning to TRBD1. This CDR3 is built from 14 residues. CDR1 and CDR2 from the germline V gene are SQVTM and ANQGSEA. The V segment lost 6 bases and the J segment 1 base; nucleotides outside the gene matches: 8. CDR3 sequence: CSVGRGGLQETQYF. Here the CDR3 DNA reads TGCAGCGTCGGGCGAGGGGGCCTCCAAGAGACCCAGTACTTC.

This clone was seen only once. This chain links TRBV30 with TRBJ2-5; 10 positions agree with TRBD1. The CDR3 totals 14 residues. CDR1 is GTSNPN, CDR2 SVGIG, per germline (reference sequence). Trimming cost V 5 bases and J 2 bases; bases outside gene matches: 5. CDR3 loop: CAWGQGENQETQYF. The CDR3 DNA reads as TGTGCCTGGGGACAGGGGGAAAATCAAGAGACCCAGTACTTC.

CDR3 DNA sequence: TGTGCCAGCAGCTTGGGACCGGGACAGGGGTACGAGCAGTACTTC. This codes for CASSLGPGQGYEQYF. This sequence joins TRBV5-5 and TRBJ2-7; 10 nucleotides line up with TRBD1. V gave up 0 bases and J gave up 4 bases; unmatched junction bases: 4. The CDR3 length is 15 residues. Germline CDR1 is SGHKS and CDR2 is YYEKEE (reference sequence).

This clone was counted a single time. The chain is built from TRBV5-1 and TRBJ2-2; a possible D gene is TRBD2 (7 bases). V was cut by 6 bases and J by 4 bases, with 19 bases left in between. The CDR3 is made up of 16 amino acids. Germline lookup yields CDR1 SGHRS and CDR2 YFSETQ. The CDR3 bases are TGCGCCAGCACCCCTCCCGGGGGGCCGTCCACCGGGGAGCTGTTTTTT. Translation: CASTPPGGPSTGELFF.

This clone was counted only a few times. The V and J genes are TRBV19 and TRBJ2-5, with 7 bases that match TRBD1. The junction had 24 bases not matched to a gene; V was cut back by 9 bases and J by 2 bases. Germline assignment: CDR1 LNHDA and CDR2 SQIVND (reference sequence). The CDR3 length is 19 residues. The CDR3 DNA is TGTGCCAGGGATCTTGCCGCCGACGAGGGGGCAAGTAAACAAGAGACCCAGTACTTC. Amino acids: CARDLAADEGASKQETQYF.